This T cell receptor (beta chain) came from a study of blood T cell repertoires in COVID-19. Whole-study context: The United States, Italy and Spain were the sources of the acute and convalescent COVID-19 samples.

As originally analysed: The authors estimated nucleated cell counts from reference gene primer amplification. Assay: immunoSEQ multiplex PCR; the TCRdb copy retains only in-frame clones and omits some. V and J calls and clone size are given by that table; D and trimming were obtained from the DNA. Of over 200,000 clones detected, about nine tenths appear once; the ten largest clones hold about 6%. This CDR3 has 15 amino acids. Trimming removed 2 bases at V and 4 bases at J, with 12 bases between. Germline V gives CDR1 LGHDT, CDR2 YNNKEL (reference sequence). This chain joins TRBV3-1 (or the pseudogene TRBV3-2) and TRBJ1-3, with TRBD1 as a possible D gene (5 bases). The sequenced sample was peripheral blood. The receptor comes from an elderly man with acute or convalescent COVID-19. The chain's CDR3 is CASSQQGSTGNTIYF. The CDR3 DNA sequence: TGTGCCAGCAGCCAACAGGGATCGACCGGAAACACCATATATTTT.